Included here is one T cell receptor beta chain sequence, with context. The antigen is not known. A single base separates this from a much larger clone, so it may be a read error. For the second PCR, which ran for about 6 to 12 cycles, a sample-barcoded 5' primer and a J-beta primer mix were used. Carrying 12 random nucleotides, a template-switch adaptor labeled each individual cDNA molecule. TCRdb reprocessed the 5' RACE reads with MiXCR, giving one entry per CDR3 protein. The sample contains hundreds of thousands of distinct CDR3 sequences, around 40% of which appear only once. The CDR3 loop spans 14 amino acids. The germline CDR1 and CDR2 sequences are SGDLS and YYNGEE. The sample originates from a study of blood T cells in healthy people across ages. Study-wide findings and caveats: Diversity was estimated from one million T cells, and these estimates were considered underestimates.

This receptor was identified in a woman in her sixties in good health. V and J are TRBV9 and TRBJ2-7; D possibly matches TRBD1 or TRBD2 (6 bases each). Input material: blood. The CDR3 DNA follows: TGTGCCAGCGGGGGCCGCGGGGATACTTACGAGCGGTACTTC. This sequence encodes CASGGRGDTYERYF.